What follows describes a single T cell receptor (beta chain). What this receptor recognizes is not known. Base quality data are lacking; no much larger clone is found one base away. In light of the paper, this sample's treatment or condition label describes: approximately nine-day PBMC culture with coronavirus spike peptide pools or control peptides (ViraFEST assay). The study used the ViraFEST assay, which expanded antigen-specific T cells with peptide pools and then identified expanded clonotypes by TCR sequencing. The absence of prior SARS-CoV-2 infection in healthy vaccine recipients was confirmed by negative nucleocapsid antibody tests before and after vaccination. Each well held 2.1 million or so PBMCs cultured in IMDM containing roughly 5% human AB serum and approximately 9.1 IU/ml IL-2, with 9 to 10 ug/ml peptide pools added. Half of the culture medium was replaced with fresh IL-2-containing medium on days 3 and 7. Once the cells had been in culture for over nine days, the EasySep CD4+ T cell isolation kit was used to isolate CD4+ T cells by negative selection. Ficoll-Paque Plus gradient centrifugation was used to isolate PBMCs from whole blood, and the isolated PBMCs were then either used fresh or cryopreserved at -140C. Culture conditions were generally each tested in triplicate wells.

Receptor amplification or capture employed PCR. DNA from cultured CD4+ T cells underwent TCR sequencing with the Oncomine TCR Beta short-read assay at the Johns Hopkins FTIC core. The QIAamp micro DNA kit was used to extract genomic DNA from the cultured CD4+ T cells. Oncomine TCR Beta libraries made from cultured CD4+ T cells were pooled using unique dual indexes and sequenced on an Illumina iSeq 100. On the authors' methods: Non-productive sequences were removed, and CDR3s not starting with C, not ending with F or W, or shorter than 7 amino acids were discarded. Antigen-specific clonotypes were identified using the MANAFEST web application through comparison of peptide-stimulated wells with reference and other culture wells. An FDR below 0.05, an odds ratio above 5, and a productive frequency above 0.1% in at least two of three replicate wells were required for clones to be considered positive. Cross-reactive clonotypes were defined as significantly expanded in both SARS-CoV-2 spike wells and at least one common cold coronavirus spike condition. Similarity between CDR3 sequences was evaluated in R version 3.6.1 using Levenshtein distances (stringdist) and unrooted phylogenetic trees (ape). Using fastp at Q25 and MiXCR, TCRdb reprocessed the public reads and kept productive beta chains. Each entry is one CDR3 protein sequence, shown with its most common DNA and genes. The V and J calls shown here were made by TCRdb, not taken from the authors' results. For this sample there are roughly 20,000 distinct CDR3 sequences; over 35% appear just once. Clones ranked in the top ten supply approximately 18% of the sample.

The data were obtained in a study of vaccination and CD4 T cells after COVID-19 (dated by TCRdb to between 2020 and 2023). With respect to the entire study: The convalescent cohort included six males and four females, with two Hispanic individuals, seven Caucasians, two Asians and one multiracial person. Two doses of either the Pfizer-BioNTech BNT162b2 vaccine (n=8) or the Moderna mRNA-1273 vaccine (n=2) were administered to participants. Post-COVID blood samples from convalescent patients were collected a median of about 110 days after diagnosis, with a range of roughly 35 to 170 days. The time from the second vaccine dose to post-vaccine blood sampling had a median of around 72 days and ranged from about 14 to 250 days. The cultures were stimulated with overlapping spike peptide pools from SARS-CoV-2 and from the common cold coronaviruses HCoV-NL63, HCoV-OC43 and HCoV-229E. In control cultures, a CEFX viral epitope pool was used as positive control, an HIV-1 Nef peptide pool was used as negative control, or no peptide was added. In ten to eleven COVID-19 convalescent patients and a few infection-naive healthy vaccine recipients, the spike-specific CD4+ TCR repertoire before mRNA vaccination was compared with the repertoire after mRNA vaccination.

V is shortened by 3 bases, J by 2 bases, and the region joining them spans 13 bases. Including cysteine and phenylalanine, the CDR3 has 15 amino acids. Just the 45-base CDR3 DNA is kept, in frame starting at base 1. The paper as a whole reports these results and caveats: Nearly all vaccine-specific clones in convalescent patients (304 of 307) were mono-reactive for SARS-CoV-2 spike rather than cross-reactive with common cold coronaviruses. The number of convalescent patients in the study was relatively small, and the study did not examine early timepoints following natural infection. Among the post-vaccine SARS-CoV-2-reactive clones in convalescent patients, a median approximately 90% showed up only after vaccination, which suggests vaccine-specific priming. The median count of SARS-CoV-2-reactive clonotypes went up from 20 to 25 after infection to a few dozen after vaccination, although the change was not significant.

This TCR was sampled from a human donor who received a COVID-19 vaccine. This receptor chain uses TRBV12-3 or TRBV12-4 and TRBJ1-2; no D segment can be confidently identified. Sequencing used CD4+ T cells from blood, cultured in vitro, obtained before SARS-CoV-2 vaccination. The sequenced DNA: TGTGCCAGCAGTTTTGGGCGGATTCCAAACTATGGCTACACCTTC. The translation is CASSFGRIPNYGYTF.